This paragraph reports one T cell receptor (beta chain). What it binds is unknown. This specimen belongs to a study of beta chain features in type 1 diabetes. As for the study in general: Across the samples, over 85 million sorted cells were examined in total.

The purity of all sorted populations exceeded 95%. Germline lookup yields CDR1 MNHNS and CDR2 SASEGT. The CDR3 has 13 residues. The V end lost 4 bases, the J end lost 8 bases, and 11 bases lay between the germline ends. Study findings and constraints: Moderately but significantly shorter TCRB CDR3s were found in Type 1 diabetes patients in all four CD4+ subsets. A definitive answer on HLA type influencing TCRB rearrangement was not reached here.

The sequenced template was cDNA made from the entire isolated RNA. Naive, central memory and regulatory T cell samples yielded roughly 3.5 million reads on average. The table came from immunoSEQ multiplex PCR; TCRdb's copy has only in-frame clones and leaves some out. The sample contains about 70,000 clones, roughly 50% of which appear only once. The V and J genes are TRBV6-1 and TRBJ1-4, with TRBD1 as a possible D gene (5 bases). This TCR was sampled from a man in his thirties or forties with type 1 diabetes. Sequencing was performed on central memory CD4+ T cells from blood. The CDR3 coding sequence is TGTGCCAGCAGTGGGTCTCGGGGGGAAAAACTGTTTTTT. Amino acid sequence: CASSGSRGEKLFF.